The present entry profiles one T cell receptor (beta chain) with its context. Its antigen remains unidentified. The same CDR3 is also encoded by other DNA sequences in this sample. These data originate in a study of siplizumab effects on memory and regulatory T cells. Per germline, CDR1 GTSNPN and CDR2 SVGIG (reference sequence). Trimming shortened V by 0 bases and J by 0 bases, and 9 bases separated the two germline ends. This CDR3 contains 15 residues. Study findings and constraints: Versus around 30% in controls, the mappable alloreactive CD4+ clones averaged roughly 75% Treg-derived with siplizumab. Proliferating Tregs' suppressive function in siplizumab cultures went unconfirmed. Only a minor fraction of alloreactive clones mapped to unstimulated subsets.

For every sample, about 10^5 TCR templates were assayed. Clones were sequenced by immunoSEQ multiplex PCR, and TCRdb holds only the in-frame ones, with some missing. The sample has some 110,000 clones, about 95% seen once. This clonotype originated in a human donor in good health. The chain employs TRBV30 and TRBJ1-5, with D tentatively TRBD1 (5 bases). Sequencing was performed on non-Treg CD4+ T cells sorted from blood. The CDR3: CAWSVGGNSNQPQHF. CDR3 bases: TGTGCCTGGAGTGTGGGGGGGAATAGCAATCAGCCCCAGCATTTT.